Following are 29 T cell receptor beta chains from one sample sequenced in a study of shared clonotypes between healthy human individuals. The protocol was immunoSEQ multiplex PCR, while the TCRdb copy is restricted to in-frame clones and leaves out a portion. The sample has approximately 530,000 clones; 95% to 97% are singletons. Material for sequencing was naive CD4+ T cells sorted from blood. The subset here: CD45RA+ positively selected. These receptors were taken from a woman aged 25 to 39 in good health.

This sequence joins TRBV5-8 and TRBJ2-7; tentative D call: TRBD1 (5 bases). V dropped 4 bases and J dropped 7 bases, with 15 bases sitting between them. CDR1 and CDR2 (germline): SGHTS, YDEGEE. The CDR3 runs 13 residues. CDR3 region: CASSDNQGKEQYF. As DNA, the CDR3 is TGTGCCAGCAGCGACAATCAGGGTAAGGAGCAGTACTTC.

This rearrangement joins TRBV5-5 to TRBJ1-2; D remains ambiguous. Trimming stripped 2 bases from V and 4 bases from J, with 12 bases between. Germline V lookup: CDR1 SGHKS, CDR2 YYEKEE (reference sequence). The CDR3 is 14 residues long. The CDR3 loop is CASSLTYTSYGYTF. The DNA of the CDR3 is TGTGCCAGCAGCTTAACTTACACCTCCTATGGCTACACCTTC.

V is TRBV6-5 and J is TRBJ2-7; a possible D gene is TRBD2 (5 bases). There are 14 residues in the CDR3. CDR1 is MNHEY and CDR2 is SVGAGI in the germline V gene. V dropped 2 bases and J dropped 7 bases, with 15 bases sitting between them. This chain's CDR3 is CASSYNTPSGEQYF. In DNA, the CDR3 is TGTGCCAGCAGTTACAACACCCCATCGGGAGAGCAGTACTTC.

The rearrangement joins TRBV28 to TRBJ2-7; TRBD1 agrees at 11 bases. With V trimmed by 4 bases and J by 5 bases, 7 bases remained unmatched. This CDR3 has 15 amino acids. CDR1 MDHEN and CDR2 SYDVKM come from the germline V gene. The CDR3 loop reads CASSSSGTGGNEQYF. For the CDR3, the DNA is TGTGCCAGCAGTTCATCCGGGACAGGGGGAAACGAGCAGTACTTC.

For the CDR3, the DNA is TGTGCCAGCAGCTTAGAAGCGGACACCGGGGAGCTGTTTTTT. Translating it yields CASSLEADTGELFF. The chain combines TRBV7-9 with TRBJ2-2; tentative D call: TRBD2 (5 bases). Germline CDR1 SEHNR, CDR2 FQNEAQ (reference sequence). Trimming left V 1 base short and J 3 bases short, with 6 bases between. CDR3 length equals 14 residues.

This CDR3 reads CASNSAHGPSTDTQYF. For the CDR3, the DNA is TGTGCCAGCAACTCTGCACACGGTCCTAGCACAGATACGCAGTATTTT. This chain links TRBV5-4 with TRBJ2-3; D is undetermined. This CDR3 contains 16 residues. V lost 6 bases, J lost 0 bases, and 17 bases lay in between. Per the germline V gene, CDR1 is SGHNT and CDR2 is YYREEE (reference sequence).

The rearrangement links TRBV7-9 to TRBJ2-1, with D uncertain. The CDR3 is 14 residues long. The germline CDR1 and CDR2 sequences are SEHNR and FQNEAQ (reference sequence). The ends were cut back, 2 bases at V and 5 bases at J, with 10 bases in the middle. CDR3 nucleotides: TGTGCCAGCAGCTTATTCGTCAGAAACAATGAGCAGTTCTTC. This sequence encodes CASSLFVRNNEQFF.

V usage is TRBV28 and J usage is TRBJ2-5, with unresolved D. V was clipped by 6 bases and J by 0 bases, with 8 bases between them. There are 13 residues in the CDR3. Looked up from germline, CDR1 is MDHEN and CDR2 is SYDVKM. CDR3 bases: TGTGCCAGCAGGGTCCCGTACCAAGAGACCCAGTACTTC. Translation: CASRVPYQETQYF.

The CDR3 nucleotides are TGTGCCAGCAGCGCCTACAGGGGCCCGTGGGCGAGCACTGAAGCTTTCTTT. Encoded protein: CASSAYRGPWASTEAFF. The chain is built from TRBV6-4 and TRBJ1-1; 7 bases line up with TRBD1. CDR1 is MRHNA, CDR2 SNTAGT, per germline. The CDR3 runs 17 residues. V gave up 6 bases and J gave up 4 bases; unmatched junction bases: 17.

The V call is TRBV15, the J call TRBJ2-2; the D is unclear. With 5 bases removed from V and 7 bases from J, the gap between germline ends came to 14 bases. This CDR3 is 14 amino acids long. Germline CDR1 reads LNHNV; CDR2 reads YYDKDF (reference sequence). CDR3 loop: CATSPAGVGGELFF. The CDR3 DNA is TGTGCCACCAGCCCAGCCGGAGTAGGCGGGGAGCTGTTTTTT.

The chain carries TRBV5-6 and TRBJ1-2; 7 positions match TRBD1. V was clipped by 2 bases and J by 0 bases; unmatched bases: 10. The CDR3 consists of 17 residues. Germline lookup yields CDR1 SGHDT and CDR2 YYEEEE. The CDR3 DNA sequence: TGTGCCAGCAGCTTAGTGGACAGGATAAAAGCTAACTATGGCTACACCTTC. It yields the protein CASSLVDRIKANYGYTF.

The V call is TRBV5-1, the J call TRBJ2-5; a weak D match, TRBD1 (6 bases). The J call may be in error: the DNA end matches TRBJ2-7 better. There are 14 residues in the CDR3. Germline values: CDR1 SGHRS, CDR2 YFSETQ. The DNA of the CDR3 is TGCGCCAGCAGCATCTCCGGGACAAGCTACGAGCAGTACTTC. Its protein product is CASSISGTSYEQYF.

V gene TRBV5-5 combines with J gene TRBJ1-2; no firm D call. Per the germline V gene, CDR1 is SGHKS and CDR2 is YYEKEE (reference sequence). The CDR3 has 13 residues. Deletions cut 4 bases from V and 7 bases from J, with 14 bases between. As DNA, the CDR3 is TGTGCCAGCAGCCCCGGGAAGGGTCGTGGCTACACCTTC. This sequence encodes CASSPGKGRGYTF.

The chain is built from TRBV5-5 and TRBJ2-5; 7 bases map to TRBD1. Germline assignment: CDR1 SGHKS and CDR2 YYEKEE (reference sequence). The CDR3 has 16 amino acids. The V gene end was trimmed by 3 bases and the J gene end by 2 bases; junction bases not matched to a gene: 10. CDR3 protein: CASSYTHRGMQETQYF. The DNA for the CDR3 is TGTGCCAGCAGCTACACCCACAGGGGCATGCAAGAGACCCAGTACTTC. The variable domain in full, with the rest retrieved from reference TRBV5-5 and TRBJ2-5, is DAGVTQSPTHLIKTRGQQVTLRCSPISGHKSVSWYQQVLGQGPQFIFQYYEKEERGRGNFPDRFSARQFPNYSSELNVNALLLGDSALYLCASSYTHRGMQETQYFGPGTRLLVL.

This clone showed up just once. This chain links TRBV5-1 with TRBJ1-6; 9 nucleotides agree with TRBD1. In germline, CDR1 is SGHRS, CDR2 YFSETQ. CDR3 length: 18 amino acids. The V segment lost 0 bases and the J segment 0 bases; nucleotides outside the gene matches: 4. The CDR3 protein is CASSLDGQGSSYNSPLHF. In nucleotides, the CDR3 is TGCGCCAGCAGCTTGGACGGACAGGGGAGCTCCTATAATTCACCCCTCCACTTT. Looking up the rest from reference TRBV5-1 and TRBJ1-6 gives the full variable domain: KAGVTQTPRYLIKTRGQQVTLSCSPISGHRSVSWYQQTPGQGLQFLFEYFSETQRNKGNFPGRFSGRQFSNSRSEMNVSTLELGDSALYLCASSLDGQGSSYNSPLHFGNGTRLTVT.

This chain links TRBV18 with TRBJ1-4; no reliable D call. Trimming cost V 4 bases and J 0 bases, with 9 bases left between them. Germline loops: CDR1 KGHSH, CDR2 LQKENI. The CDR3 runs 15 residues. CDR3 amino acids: CASSLTTTTNEKLFF. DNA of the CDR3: TGTGCCAGCTCACTTACGACAACAACTAATGAAAAACTGTTTTTT.

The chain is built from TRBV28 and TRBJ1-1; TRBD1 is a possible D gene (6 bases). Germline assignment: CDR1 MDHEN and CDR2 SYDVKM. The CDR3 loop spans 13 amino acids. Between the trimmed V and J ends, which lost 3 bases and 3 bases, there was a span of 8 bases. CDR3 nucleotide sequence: TGTGCCAGCAGTTTCGAGGGGGACACTGAAGCTTTCTTT. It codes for CASSFEGDTEAFF.

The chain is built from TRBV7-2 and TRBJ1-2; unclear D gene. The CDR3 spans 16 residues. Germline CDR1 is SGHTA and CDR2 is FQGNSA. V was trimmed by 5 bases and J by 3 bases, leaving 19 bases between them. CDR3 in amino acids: CASSLRAGFTDYGYTF. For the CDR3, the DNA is TGTGCCAGCAGCCTAAGAGCGGGTTTTACGGACTATGGCTACACCTTC.

In DNA, the CDR3 is TGTGCCAGCAGTCGAGCGGGAGGGCCGGGTTACGAGCAGTACTTC. Encoded protein: CASSRAGGPGYEQYF. The chain uses TRBV7-9 and TRBJ2-7, with 10 positions matching TRBD2. CDR3 length: 15 residues. The ends lost 6 bases at V and 4 bases at J; junction bases unmatched: 9. CDR1 is SEHNR, CDR2 FQNEAQ, per germline (reference sequence). Full variable domain (remainder filled in from reference TRBV7-9 and TRBJ2-7): DTGVSQNPRHKITKRGQNVTFRCDPISEHNRLYWYRQTLGQGPEFLTYFQNEAQLEKSRLLSDRFSAERPKGSFSTLEIQRTEQGDSAMYLCASSRAGGPGYEQYFGPGTRLTVT.

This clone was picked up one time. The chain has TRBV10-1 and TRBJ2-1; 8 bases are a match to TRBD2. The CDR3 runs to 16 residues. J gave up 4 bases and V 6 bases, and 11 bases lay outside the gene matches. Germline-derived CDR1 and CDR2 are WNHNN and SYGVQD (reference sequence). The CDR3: CASSTRRGGTYNEQFF. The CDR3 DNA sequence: TGCGCCAGCAGCACTCGACGGGGGGGCACATACAATGAGCAGTTCTTC.

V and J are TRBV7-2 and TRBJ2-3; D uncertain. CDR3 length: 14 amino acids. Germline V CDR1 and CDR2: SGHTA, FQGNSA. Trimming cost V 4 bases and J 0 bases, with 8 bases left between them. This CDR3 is CASSSDGSTDTQYF. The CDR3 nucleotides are TGTGCCAGCAGCTCGGACGGGAGCACAGATACGCAGTATTTT.

The CDR3 is CASSLQDYEQYF. The CDR3 bases are TGTGCCAGCAGCTTACAGGACTACGAGCAGTACTTC. This chain links TRBV5-5 with TRBJ2-7; possibly TRBD1 for D (5 bases). V was clipped by 2 bases and J by 3 bases, with 6 bases between them. This CDR3 contains 12 residues. CDR1 and CDR2 (germline): SGHKS, YYEKEE (reference sequence).

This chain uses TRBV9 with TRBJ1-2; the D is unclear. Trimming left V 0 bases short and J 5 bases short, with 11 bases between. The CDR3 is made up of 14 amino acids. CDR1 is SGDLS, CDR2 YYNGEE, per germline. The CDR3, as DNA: TGTGCCAGCAGCGTAGGACGTCGGGAATATGGCTACACCTTC. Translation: CASSVGRREYGYTF.

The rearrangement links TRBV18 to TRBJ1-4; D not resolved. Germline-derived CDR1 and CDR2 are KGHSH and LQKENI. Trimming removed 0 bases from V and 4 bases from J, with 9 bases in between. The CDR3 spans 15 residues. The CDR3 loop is CASSPPSDLNEKLFF. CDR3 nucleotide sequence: TGTGCCAGCTCACCACCATCAGACCTTAATGAAAAACTGTTTTTT.

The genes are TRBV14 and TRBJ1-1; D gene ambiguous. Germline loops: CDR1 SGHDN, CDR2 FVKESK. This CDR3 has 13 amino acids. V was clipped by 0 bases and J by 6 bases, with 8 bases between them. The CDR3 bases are TGTGCCAGCAGCCAAGATATCCACGCTGAAGCTTTCTTT. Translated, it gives CASSQDIHAEAFF.

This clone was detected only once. The CDR3 protein is CASSGGPAYEQYF. CDR3 DNA sequence: TGTGCCAGCAGTGGGGGCCCAGCCTACGAGCAGTACTTC. The chain couples TRBV5-4 to TRBJ2-7; tentative D call: TRBD1 (6 bases). The CDR3 contains 13 residues. Germline CDR1 SGHNT, CDR2 YYREEE (reference sequence). Trimming pared 5 bases from V and 2 bases from J, leaving 11 bases between.

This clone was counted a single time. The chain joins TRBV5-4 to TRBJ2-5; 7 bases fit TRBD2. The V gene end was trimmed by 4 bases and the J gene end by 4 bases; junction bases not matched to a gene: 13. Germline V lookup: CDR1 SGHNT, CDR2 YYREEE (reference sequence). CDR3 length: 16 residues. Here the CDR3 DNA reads TGTGCCAGCAGCGTACCTGGACTAGGGTCGGGAGAGACCCAGTACTTC. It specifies CASSVPGLGSGETQYF.

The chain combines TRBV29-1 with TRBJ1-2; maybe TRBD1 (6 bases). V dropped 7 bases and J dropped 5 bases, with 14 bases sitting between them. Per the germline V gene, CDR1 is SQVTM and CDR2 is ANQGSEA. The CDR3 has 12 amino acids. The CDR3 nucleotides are TGCAGCGCCCACGAAGGGGGGTATGGCTACACCTTC. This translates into CSAHEGGYGYTF.

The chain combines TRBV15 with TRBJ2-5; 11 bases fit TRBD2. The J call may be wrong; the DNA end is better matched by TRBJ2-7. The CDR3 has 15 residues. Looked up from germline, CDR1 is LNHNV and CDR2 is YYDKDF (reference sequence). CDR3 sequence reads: CATSRFSGRAYEQYF. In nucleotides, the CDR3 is TGTGCCACCAGCAGATTTAGCGGGAGGGCCTACGAGCAGTACTTC.